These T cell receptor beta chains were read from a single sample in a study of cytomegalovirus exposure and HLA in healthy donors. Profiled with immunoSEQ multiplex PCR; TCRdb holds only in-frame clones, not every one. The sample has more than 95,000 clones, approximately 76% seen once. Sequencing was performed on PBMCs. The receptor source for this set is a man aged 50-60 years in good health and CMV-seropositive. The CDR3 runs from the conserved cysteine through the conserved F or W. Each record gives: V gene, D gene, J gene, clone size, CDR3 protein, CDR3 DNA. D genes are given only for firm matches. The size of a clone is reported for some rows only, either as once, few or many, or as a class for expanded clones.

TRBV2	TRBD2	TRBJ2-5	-	CASSENGGSQETQYF	TGTGCCAGCAGTGAAAACGGGGGGTCTCAAGAGACCCAGTACTTC
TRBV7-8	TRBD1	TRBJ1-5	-	CASSLAWTGANQPQHF	TGTGCCAGCAGCTTAGCGTGGACAGGGGCTAATCAGCCCCAGCATTTT
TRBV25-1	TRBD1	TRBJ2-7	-	CASSVAGTGSYEQYF	TGTGCCAGCAGTGTAGCCGGGACAGGGAGTTACGAGCAGTACTTC
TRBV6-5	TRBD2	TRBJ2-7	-	CASSSTGGNEQYF	TGTGCCAGCAGTTCCACGGGGGGAAACGAGCAGTACTTC
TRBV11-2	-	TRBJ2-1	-	CASSFTGLPRNEQFF	TGTGCCAGCAGCTTCACGGGACTCCCACGTAATGAGCAGTTCTTC
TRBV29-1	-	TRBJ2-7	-	CSVESGGAREQYF	TGCAGCGTTGAAAGTGGGGGGGCTAGAGAGCAGTACTTC
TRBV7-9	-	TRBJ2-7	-	CASSLDSSYEQYF	TGTGCCAGCAGCTTGGACAGCTCCTACGAGCAGTACTTC
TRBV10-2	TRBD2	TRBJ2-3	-	CASSDGLAGVFTDTQYF	TGCGCCAGCAGCGACGGACTAGCGGGAGTATTCACAGATACGCAGTATTTT
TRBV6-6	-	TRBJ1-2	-	CASSLGYRRGAYTF	TGTGCCAGCAGTTTGGGGTACAGGCGCGGAGCCTACACCTTC
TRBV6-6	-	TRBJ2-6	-	CASSYSGTGANVLTF	TGTGCCAGCAGCTACAGCGGTACTGGGGCCAACGTCCTGACTTTC
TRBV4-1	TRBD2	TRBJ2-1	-	CASSQDPTSGSGRFF	TGCGCCAGCAGCCAAGATCCGACTAGCGGGAGTGGTCGCTTCTTC
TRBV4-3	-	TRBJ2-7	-	CASSQPSAFLTYEQYF	TGCGCCAGCAGCCAACCTTCCGCGTTCCTAACCTACGAGCAGTACTTC
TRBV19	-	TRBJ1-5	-	CASSVRVYSNQPQHF	TGTGCCAGTAGTGTGAGGGTTTATAGCAATCAGCCCCAGCATTTT
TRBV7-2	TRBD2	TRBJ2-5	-	CASTVNLGLQETQYF	TGTGCCAGCACCGTTAACCTGGGACTACAAGAGACCCAGTACTTC
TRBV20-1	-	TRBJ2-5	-	CSAGRGETQYF	TGCAGTGCTGGTAGGGGAGAGACCCAGTACTTC
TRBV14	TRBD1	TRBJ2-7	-	CASSRPEDRGTYEQYF	TGTGCCAGCAGCCGCCCCGAGGACAGGGGCACCTACGAGCAGTACTTC
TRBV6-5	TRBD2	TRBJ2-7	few	CASSPLGGDSYEQYF	TGTGCCAGCAGTCCCTTGGGAGGGGACTCCTACGAGCAGTACTTC
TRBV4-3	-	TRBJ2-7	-	CASSPEPGEGSYEQYF	TGCGCCAGCAGTCCCGAACCGGGAGAAGGCTCCTACGAGCAGTACTTC
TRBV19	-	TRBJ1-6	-	CATTSLHF	TGTGCCACCACATCCCTCCACTTT
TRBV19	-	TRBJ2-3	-	CASSRWGRTGTRTDTQYF	TGTGCCAGTAGTCGATGGGGGCGAACCGGGACGAGGACAGATACGCAGTATTTT
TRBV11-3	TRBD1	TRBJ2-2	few	CASTPRQGPGELFF	TGTGCCAGCACCCCCAGACAGGGTCCCGGGGAGCTGTTTTTT
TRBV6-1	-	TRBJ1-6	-	CASSGVRGYNSPLHF	TGTGCCAGCAGTGGGGTGCGGGGCTATAATTCACCCCTCCACTTT
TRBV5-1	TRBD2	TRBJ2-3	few	CASSLGLTSGSTDTQYF	TGCGCCAGCAGCTTGGGCCTTACTAGCGGGAGCACAGATACGCAGTATTTT
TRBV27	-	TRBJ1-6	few	CASTRVYNSPLHF	TGTGCCAGCACCCGAGTTTATAATTCACCCCTCCACTTT
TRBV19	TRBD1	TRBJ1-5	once	CASSIGDRGNQPQHF	TGTGCCAGTAGTATTGGGGACAGGGGGAATCAGCCCCAACATTTT
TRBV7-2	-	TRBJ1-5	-	CASSLQRGSNQPQHF	TGTGCCAGCAGCTTACAACGGGGTAGCAATCAGCCCCAGCATTTT
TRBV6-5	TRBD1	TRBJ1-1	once	CASSYTGQGITEAFF	TGTGCCAGCAGTTACACGGGACAGGGAATAACTGAAGCTTTCTTT
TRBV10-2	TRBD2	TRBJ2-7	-	CASSERLAGVHEQCF	TGCGCCAGCAGTGAGCGACTAGCGGGAGTCCACGAGCAGTGCTTC
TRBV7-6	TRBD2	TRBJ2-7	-	CASSLAGGLAGDYEQYF	TGTGCCAGCAGCTTAGCTGGGGGACTAGCGGGAGATTACGAGCAGTACTTC
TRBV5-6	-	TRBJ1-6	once	CASSLVQGNSPLHF	TGTGCCAGCAGCTTAGTGCAGGGGAATTCACCCCTCCACTTT
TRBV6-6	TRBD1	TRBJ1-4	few	CASSYNGGTGSEKLFF	TGTGCCAGCAGTTATAACGGGGGGACAGGGTCGGAAAAACTGTTTTTT
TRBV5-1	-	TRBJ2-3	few	CASSLSSLLSTTDTQYF	TGCGCCAGCAGCTTGAGTTCCTTACTTAGTACCACAGATACGCAGTATTTT
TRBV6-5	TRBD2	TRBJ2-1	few	CASSRIAGANNEQFF	TGTGCCAGCAGTAGGATAGCGGGAGCGAACAATGAGCAGTTCTTC
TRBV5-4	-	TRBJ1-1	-	CASSLQTYTEAFF	TGTGCCAGCAGCTTGCAGACATACACTGAAGCTTTCTTT
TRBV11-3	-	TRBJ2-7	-	CASSSNTYEQYF	TGTGCCAGCAGCTCGAACACCTACGAGCAGTACTTC
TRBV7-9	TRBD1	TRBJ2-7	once	CASRDSRVHEQYF	TGTGCCAGCCGGGACAGCAGGGTCCACGAGCAGTACTTC
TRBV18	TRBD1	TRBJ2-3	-	CASSLRQGGTDTQYF	TGTGCCAGCTCACTCCGACAGGGGGGCACAGATACGCAGTATTTT
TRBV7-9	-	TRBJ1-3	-	CASSLISGNTIYF	TGTGCCAGCAGCTTAATATCTGGAAACACCATATATTTT
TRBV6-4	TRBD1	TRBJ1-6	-	CASSDSRDSVSNSPLHF	TGTGCCAGCAGTGACTCTCGGGACAGCGTAAGCAATTCACCCCTCCACTTT
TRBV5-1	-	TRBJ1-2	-	CASSFGPREDYTF	TGCGCCAGCAGCTTTGGGCCCCGGGAGGACTACACCTTC
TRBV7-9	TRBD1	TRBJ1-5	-	CASRTQVRTGYGNQPQHF	TGTGCCAGCAGGACTCAAGTTAGGACAGGCTATGGCAATCAGCCCCAGCATTTT